This T cell receptor beta chain emerged from a study of blood T cell repertoires in COVID-19 (dated by TCRdb to about 2020). Concerning the study at large: Collaborator samples came from the United States, Italy and Spain and covered acute and convalescent phases of COVID-19. The prospective study material was composed of cDNA or gDNA derived from T cells, B-cell-depleted T cells, or PBMCs. The dataset comprised deeply sampled blood TCRbeta repertoires from subjects exposed to, actively infected with, or recovered from COVID-19. The repertoires were released in a freely available public database intended as a resource for research on the immune response to SARS-CoV-2. The samples were drawn from the first 160 participants of the ongoing ImmuneRACE study and from 950 to 1,500 subjects provided by 6 global collaborators. A de-identified subject ID, COVID-19 status, age in years and sex were almost always included in the sample metadata. HLA class I and class II types, where available, came from metadata supplied by the sample provider rather than from assay-based typing. General study outcomes and caveats: The amount of clinical and demographic metadata varied by source and participant and was provided uncurated.

In the case of this clone: Its antigen remains undetermined. No much larger clonotype is one base removed from it; base qualities were not supplied.

TCRbeta CDR3 regions were amplified from genomic DNA by means of the immunoSEQ Assay, a bias-controlled multiplex PCR. Concerning the study's data processing: Nucleated cell counts per sample were estimated from amplification of reference gene primers within the assay. Sequence reads were collapsed and filtered to measure the absolute abundance of every unique TCRbeta CDR3 rearrangement. For each sample, productive Simpson clonality was calculated as the square root of Simpson's diversity index across productive rearrangements. Entries here come from immuneACCESS through TCRdb and include only in-frame sequences with V and J called. Some clones fail to appear in such tables; in the studies checked, an unresolved V gene covers under half of the shortfall, and the cause of the remainder is unknown. V and J calls and clone size are copied from that table; D and trimming were computed from the DNA. This sample has hundreds of thousands of clones in its table, and over 75% of those were observed once. In total, the top ten clones hold approximately 5.1% of the sample.

Each collaborating institution followed its own protocols to collect whole blood in K2EDTA tubes. For TCRbeta analysis, collaborators shipped samples in one of three forms: frozen whole blood, isolated PBMCs, or DNA extracted from either of those sample types. Taken from cysteine to phenylalanine, the CDR3 has 13 residues. CDR3 DNA is the only sequence kept; it has 39 bases, read in frame from the first base. The V end loses 5 bases and the J end loses 0 bases, and a stretch of 8 bases separates them. Reading the germline V gene (reference sequence) gives CDR1 SGHAT and CDR2 FQDESV. The source material was peripheral blood. The chain is assembled from TRBV11-1 and TRBJ2-7; TRBD1 is a weak D gene call, 6 bases matching. The sequence was obtained from a man aged 50 to 59 with active or convalescent COVID-19. The CDR3 protein sequence reads: CASSQDSSYEQYF. The nucleotides read TGTGCCAGCAGCCAGGACAGCTCCTACGAGCAGTACTTC.